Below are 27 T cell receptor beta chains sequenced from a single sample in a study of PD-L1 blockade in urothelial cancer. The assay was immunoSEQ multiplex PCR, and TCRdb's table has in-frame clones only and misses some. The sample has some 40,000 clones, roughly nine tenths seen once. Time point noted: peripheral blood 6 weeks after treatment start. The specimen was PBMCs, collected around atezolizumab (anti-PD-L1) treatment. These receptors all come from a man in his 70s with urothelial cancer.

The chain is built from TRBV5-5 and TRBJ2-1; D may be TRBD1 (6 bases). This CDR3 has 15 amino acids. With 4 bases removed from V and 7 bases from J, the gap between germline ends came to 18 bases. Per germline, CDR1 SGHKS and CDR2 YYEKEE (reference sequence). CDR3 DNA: TGTGCCAGCAGCCGGGCAGGGGCGGCCTTAAATGAGCAGTTCTTC. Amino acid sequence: CASSRAGAALNEQFF.

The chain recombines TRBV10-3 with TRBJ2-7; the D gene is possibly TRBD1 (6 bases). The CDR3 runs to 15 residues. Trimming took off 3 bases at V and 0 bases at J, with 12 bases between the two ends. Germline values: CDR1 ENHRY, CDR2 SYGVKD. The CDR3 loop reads CAISDSQGRSYEQYF. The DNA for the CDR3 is TGTGCCATCAGTGACTCACAGGGTCGCTCCTACGAGCAGTACTTC.

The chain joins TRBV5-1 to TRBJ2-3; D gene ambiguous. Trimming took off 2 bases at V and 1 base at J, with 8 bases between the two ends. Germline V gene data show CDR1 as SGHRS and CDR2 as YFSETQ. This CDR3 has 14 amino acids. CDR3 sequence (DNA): TGCGCCAGCAGCTTAGTCTCGGGCACAGATACGCAGTATTTT. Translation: CASSLVSGTDTQYF.

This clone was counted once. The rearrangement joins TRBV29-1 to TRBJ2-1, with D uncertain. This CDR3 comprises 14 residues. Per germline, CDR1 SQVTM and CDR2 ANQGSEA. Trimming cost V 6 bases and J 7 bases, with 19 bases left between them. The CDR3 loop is CSVLRVLTGNEQFF. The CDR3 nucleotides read TGCAGCGTGCTCCGGGTCCTCACCGGGAATGAGCAGTTCTTC.

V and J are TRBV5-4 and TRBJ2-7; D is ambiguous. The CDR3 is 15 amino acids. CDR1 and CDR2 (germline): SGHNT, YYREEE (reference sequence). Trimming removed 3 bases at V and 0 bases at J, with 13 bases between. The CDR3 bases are TGTGCCAGCAGCTCTCCTAGTCGGAGCTCCTACGAGCAGTACTTC. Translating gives CASSSPSRSSYEQYF.

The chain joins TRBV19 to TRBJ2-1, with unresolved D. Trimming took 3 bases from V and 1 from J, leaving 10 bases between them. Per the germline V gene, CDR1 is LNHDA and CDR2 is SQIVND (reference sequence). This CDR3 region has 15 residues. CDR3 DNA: TGTGCCAGTAGTATTCGAGTCCATTCCTACAATGAGCAGTTCTTC. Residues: CASSIRVHSYNEQFF. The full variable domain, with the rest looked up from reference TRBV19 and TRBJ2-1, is DGGITQSPKYLFRKEGQNVTLSCEQNLNHDAMYWYRQDPGQGLRLIYYSQIVNDFQKGDIAEGYSVSREKKESFPLTVTSAQKNPTAFYLCASSIRVHSYNEQFFGPGTRLTVL.

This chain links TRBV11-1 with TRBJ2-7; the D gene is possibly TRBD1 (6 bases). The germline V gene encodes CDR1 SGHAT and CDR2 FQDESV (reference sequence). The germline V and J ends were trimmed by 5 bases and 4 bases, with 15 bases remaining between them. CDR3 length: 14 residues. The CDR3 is CASSRSGQGYEQYF. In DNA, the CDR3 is TGTGCCAGCAGCCGCTCGGGACAAGGTTACGAGCAGTACTTC.

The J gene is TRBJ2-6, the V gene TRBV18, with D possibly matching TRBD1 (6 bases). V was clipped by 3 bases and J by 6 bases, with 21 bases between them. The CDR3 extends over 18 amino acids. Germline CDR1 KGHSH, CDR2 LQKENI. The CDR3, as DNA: TGTGCCAGCTCACCCAAGTCCCGCCGACAGGACCAGGCCAACGTCCTGACTTTC. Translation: CASSPKSRRQDQANVLTF.

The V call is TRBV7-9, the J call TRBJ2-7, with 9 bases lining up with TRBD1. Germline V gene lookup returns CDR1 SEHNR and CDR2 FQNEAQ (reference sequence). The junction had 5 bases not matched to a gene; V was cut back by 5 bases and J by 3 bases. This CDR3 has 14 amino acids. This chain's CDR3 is CASSHLGQGYEQYF. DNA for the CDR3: TGTGCCAGCAGCCACCTGGGACAGGGCTACGAGCAGTACTTC.

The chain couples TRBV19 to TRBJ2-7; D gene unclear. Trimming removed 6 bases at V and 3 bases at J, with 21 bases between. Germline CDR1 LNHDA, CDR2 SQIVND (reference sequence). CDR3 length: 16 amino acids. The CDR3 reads CASSAAPRTPRYEQYF. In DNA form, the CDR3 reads TGTGCCAGTAGCGCCGCCCCGAGAACGCCGCGCTACGAGCAGTACTTC.

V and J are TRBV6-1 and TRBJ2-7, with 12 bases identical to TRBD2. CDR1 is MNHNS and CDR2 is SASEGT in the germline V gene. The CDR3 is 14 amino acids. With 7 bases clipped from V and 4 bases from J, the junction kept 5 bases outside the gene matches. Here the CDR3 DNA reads TGTGCCAGCACACGACTAGCGGGAGTATACGAGCAGTACTTC. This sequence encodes CASTRLAGVYEQYF.

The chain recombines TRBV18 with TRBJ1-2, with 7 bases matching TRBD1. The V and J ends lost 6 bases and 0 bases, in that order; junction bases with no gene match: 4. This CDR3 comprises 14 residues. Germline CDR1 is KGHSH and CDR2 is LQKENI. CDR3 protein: CASSSTGPNYGYTF. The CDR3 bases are TGTGCCAGCTCGTCGACAGGGCCTAACTATGGCTACACCTTC.

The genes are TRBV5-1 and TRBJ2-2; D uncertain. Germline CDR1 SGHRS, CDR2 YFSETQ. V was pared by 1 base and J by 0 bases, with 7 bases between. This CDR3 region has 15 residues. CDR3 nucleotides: TGCGCCAGCAGCTTGTTAACTTCGAACACCGGGGAGCTGTTTTTT. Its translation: CASSLLTSNTGELFF. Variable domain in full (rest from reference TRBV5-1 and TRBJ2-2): KAGVTQTPRYLIKTRGQQVTLSCSPISGHRSVSWYQQTPGQGLQFLFEYFSETQRNKGNFPGRFSGRQFSNSRSEMNVSTLELGDSALYLCASSLLTSNTGELFFGEGSRLTVL.

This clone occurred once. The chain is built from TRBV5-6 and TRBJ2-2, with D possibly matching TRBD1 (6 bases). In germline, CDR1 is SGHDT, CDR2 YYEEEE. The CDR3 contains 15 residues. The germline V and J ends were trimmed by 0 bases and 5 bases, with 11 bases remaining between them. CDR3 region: CASSLVRGQTGELFF. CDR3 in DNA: TGTGCCAGCAGCTTGGTCAGGGGTCAGACCGGGGAGCTGTTTTTT.

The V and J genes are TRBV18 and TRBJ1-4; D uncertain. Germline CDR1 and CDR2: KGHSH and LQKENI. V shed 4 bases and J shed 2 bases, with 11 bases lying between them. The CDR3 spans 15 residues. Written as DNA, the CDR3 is TGTGCCAGCTCACGGACGAGGGCGACTAATGAAAAACTGTTTTTT. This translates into CASSRTRATNEKLFF.

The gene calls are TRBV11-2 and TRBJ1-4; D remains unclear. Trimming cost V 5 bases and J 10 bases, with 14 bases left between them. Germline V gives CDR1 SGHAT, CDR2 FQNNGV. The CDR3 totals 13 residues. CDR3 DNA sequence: TGTGCCAGCAGCCTTACTCGGGATGGAAAACTGTTTTTT. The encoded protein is CASSLTRDGKLFF.

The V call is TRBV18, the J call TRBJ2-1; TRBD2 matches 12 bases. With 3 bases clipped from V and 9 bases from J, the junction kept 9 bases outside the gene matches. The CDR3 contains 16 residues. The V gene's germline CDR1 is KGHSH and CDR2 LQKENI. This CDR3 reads CASSPPSGRDKGEQFF. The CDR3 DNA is TGTGCCAGCTCACCTCCTAGCGGGAGGGATAAGGGTGAGCAGTTCTTC.

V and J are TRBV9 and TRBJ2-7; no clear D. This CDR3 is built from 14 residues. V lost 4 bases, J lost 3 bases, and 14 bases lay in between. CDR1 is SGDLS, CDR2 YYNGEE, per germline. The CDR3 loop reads CASSPKTGFYEQYF. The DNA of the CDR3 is TGTGCCAGCAGCCCGAAGACTGGGTTCTACGAGCAGTACTTC.

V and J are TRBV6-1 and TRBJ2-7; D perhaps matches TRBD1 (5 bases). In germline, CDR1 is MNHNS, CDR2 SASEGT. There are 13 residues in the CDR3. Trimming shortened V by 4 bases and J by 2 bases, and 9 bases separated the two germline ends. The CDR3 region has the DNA TGTGCCAGCAGTGCTTGGGGCCCCTACGAGCAGTACTTC. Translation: CASSAWGPYEQYF.

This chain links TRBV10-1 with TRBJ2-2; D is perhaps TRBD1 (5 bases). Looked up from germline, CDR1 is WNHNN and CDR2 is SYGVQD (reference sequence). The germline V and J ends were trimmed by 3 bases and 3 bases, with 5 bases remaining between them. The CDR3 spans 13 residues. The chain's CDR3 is CASSDRDTGELFF. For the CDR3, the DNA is TGCGCCAGCAGTGACAGGGACACCGGGGAGCTGTTTTTT.

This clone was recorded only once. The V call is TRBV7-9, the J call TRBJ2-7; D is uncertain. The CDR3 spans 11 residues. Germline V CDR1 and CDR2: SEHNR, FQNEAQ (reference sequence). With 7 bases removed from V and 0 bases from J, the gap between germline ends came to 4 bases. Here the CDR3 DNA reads TGTGCCAGCAAGAGCTCCTACGAGCAGTACTTC. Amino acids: CASKSSYEQYF.

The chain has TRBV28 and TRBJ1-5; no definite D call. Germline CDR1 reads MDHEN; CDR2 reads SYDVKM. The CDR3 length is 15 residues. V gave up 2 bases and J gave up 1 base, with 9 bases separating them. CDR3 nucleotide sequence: TGTGCCAGCAGTTTAGCGACACCCAGCAATCAGCCCCAGCATTTT. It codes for CASSLATPSNQPQHF.

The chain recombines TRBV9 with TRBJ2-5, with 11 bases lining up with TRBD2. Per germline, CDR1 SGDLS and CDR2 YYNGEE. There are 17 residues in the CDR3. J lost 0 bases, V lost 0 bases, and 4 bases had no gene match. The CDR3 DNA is TGTGCCAGCAGCGTAGCCCTAGCGGGAGGTAACCAAGAGACCCAGTACTTC. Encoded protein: CASSVALAGGNQETQYF.

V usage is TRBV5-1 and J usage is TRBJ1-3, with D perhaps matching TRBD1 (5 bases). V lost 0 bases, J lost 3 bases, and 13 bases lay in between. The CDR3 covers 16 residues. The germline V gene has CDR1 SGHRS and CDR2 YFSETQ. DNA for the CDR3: TGCGCCAGCAGCTTGGCCGGGGGGGATGGTGGAAACACCATATATTTT. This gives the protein CASSLAGGDGGNTIYF.

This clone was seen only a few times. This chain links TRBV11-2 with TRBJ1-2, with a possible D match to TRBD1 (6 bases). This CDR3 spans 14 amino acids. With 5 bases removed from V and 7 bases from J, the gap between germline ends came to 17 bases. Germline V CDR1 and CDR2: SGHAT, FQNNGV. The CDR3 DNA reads TGTGCCAGCAGCCAAAGCCGGGACATTGCTGGCTACACCTTC. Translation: CASSQSRDIAGYTF.

In nucleotides, the CDR3 is TGTGCCAGCCCCCTTCCCCAGGGACAGGCTAACACTGAAGCTTTCTTT. It is translated as CASPLPQGQANTEAFF. The chain has TRBV21-1 and TRBJ1-1; TRBD1, the table's D call, lacks a check against the DNA. TRBV21-1 represents a pseudogene. The CDR3 has 16 amino acids.

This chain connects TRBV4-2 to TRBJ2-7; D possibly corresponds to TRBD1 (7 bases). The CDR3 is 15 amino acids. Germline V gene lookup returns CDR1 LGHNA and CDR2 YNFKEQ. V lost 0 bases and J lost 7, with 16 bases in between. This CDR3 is CASSQETGPRGEQYF. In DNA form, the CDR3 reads TGTGCCAGCAGCCAAGAGACAGGGCCCCGGGGGGAGCAGTACTTC.